A single T cell receptor (beta chain) is shown here with its context. Its antigen remains undetermined. Base qualities are not recorded, but no much larger clone differs from it by a single base. This record belongs to a study of shared clonotypes between healthy human individuals (dated by TCRdb to the early 2020s). Study-wide context: The cohort comprised a couple of women and a few men aged 18 to 49 years. For each donor, three plates each were used for CD4 naive and CD4 memory, two plates were used for CD8 naive, and one plate was used for CD8 memory. The study deeply sequenced blood TCR repertoires of five healthy adults to estimate repertoire size and the extent of clonotype sharing between individuals. To increase sequencing depth and limit assay-specific biases, TCR repertoire library preparation and sequencing were carried out by different laboratories using diverse techniques. Between about 0.8 and 8.9 billion PBMCs per donor were obtained by leukapheresis.

Donors were healthy HIV-negative adults with no recently reported acute infections or vaccinations. Only Caucasian adults living in Nashville, Tennessee, USA were represented among the donors. CD4+ T cells were enriched by magnetic negative selection; naive cells were then positively selected on CD45RA, and the negative fraction formed the memory subset. After blood collection by leukapheresis, PBMCs were isolated using Ficoll-Histopaque density gradient centrifugation and then cryopreserved in the vapor phase of liquid nitrogen. Analytical flow cytometry was used to check the purity and quantity of every magnetically sorted T cell population. Genomic DNA was isolated from every sorted fraction and measured by UV absorbance on a Nanodrop 2000c. Trimming removed 4 bases from V and 1 base from J, leaving 10 bases between the germline ends. Including cysteine and phenylalanine, the CDR3 has 13 amino acids. Just CDR3 DNA is preserved here, 39 bases in frame from base 1. The germline V gene yields SQVTM for CDR1 and ANQGSEA for CDR2.

Broader findings and caveats from the paper: Pairwise subsampling led to the expectation that sequencing depth would affect the degree of clonotype sharing among donors. Sharing across several donors was observed for about 4.8% of naive CD4, about 4% of naive CD8, 2% to 2.5% of memory CD4, and roughly 0.43% of memory CD8 clonotypes. Only blood was sampled, and tissue TCR repertoires likely differ from those in blood. Clonotypes shared by all four sorted-subset donors showed higher generation probabilities than non-shared clonotypes. Naive subsets generally had larger estimated clonotype richness than memory subsets did. The genetic and exposure-history diversity represented was limited by the small number of donors. Even with the large sequencing depth, rarefaction of the sorted-subset datasets indicated that sequencing was incomplete.

Using the deep immunoSEQ assay, TCR CDR3 regions were amplified from genomic DNA by multiplex PCR. Extracted genomic DNA from each cell subset was distributed evenly across all wells of several immunoSEQ 96-well plates, and each plate was treated as a replicate. For sorted subsets, each replicate PCR was loaded with approximately 190 ng genomic DNA, equivalent to about 30,000 T cell genomes. The purified libraries were quantified using a Qubit 3.0 fluorometer, sized with a Bioanalyzer 2100, and then quantified again using the KAPA Library Quantification kit. A separate single-read 150-cycle Illumina NextSeq 550 flow cell was used to sequence each immunoSEQ 96-well plate. The original methods were these. Because only junctional sequences without quality scores were contained in the immunoSEQ output, filtering matching that applied to full-length reads could not be performed. Sequences were annotated with PyIR, a Python wrapper for IgBLAST v1.9, and V/J genes and CDR3 were assigned using IMGT germline references. Reads were filtered out if the reads had weak V/J assignments (E-value above 1e-6), no CDR3, stop codons, out-of-frame junctions, or ambiguous translated residues. V3J clonotypes were defined as sequences sharing an identical inferred V gene, J gene, and CDR3 amino acid sequence. To compute the percentage overlap between repertoires, the number of shared unique clonotypes was divided by the size of the smaller repertoire. Richness of each repertoire was evaluated using RTK rarefaction, the Chao1 estimator, and Recon v2.1 estimates of unobserved clonotypes. OLGA was used to compute generation probabilities for all TCRbeta clonotypes that the gDNA method yielded from four donors. TCRdb carries this immuneACCESS record with in-frame sequences only. Its versions omit some clonotypes, under half of them owing to an unresolved V gene in the studies checked, with the rest unexplained. The V and J calls and clone size come from that table; D and trimming were worked out from the DNA. The table for this sample lists 2,500,000 or so clones; approximately 92% of them were counted only once. The ten largest clonotypes hold under 0.15% of the sample.

The specimen sequenced was naive CD4+ T cells sorted from blood. What this sample's cell subset or site label stands for: CD45RA+ positively selected. The receptor comes from a man younger than 30 in good health. The sequence joins TRBV29-1 to TRBJ1-1; too little of a D gene remains to name it. The nucleotides are TGCAGCGTTGTATCAGCGTCGAACACTGAAGCTTTCTTT. Translated, this gives CSVVSASNTEAFF.